This T cell receptor beta chain emerged from a study of human T cells and chemical hapten exposure. About the research overall: TCR yields differed between samples (mainly from small differences in pooled library volume).

Documented time point: healthy volunteer bleed at 6 weeks. Total RNA was isolated from whole blood that had not been fractionated. Study observations and caveats: Sensitization with DPC brought no change to TCRs above 1 in 1000 in frequency.

Original processing methods: A per-sample median of 95,638 TCRs was observed, with a range of about 23,224 to 690,600. TCRdb reanalysed the RACE reads using MiXCR and keeps one entry per CDR3 protein. The V and J calls reflect TCRdb's pipeline rather than the authors' work. The sample yields fewer than 85,000 distinct CDR3 sequences, over 8.5% seen once. This clonotype has a handful of counts. Antigen specificity is unknown. The sample was whole blood. The receptor comes from a male donor in good health. Some clones in this sample may be carry-over from other donors' samples.

DNA of the CDR3: TGTGCCAGCAGTACGGGACAGACCTACGAGCAGTACTTC. Translation: CASSTGQTYEQYF. The chain is built from TRBV6-5 and TRBJ2-7; 7 nucleotides match TRBD1. This CDR3 spans 13 amino acids. Germline V lookup: CDR1 MNHEY, CDR2 SVGAGI. V lost 5 bases and J lost 2; bases outside the gene matches: 3.